A single sample gave rise to the 11 T cell receptor beta chains below, sequenced in a study of CD8 T cells in ankylosing spondylitis. In TCRdb, the 5' RACE reads were re-called with MiXCR into one record per CDR3 protein. Among roughly 230,000 distinct CDR3 sequences listed, roughly 18% were seen once. Material for sequencing was blood, either unsorted or a sorted T cell fraction (not recorded which). All receptors come from a male donor with ankylosing spondylitis or in good health (not recorded which).

The table lists this clonotype with a few counts. The chain links TRBV15 to TRBJ1-6; D gene uncertain. Between the trimmed V and J ends, which lost 0 bases and 10 bases, there was a span of 7 bases. From germline, CDR1 is LNHNV and CDR2 YYDKDF (reference sequence). This CDR3 has 13 residues. The CDR3 loop is CATSRDSFSPLHF. CDR3 sequence (DNA): TGTGCCACCAGCAGAGATTCTTTCTCACCCCTCCACTTT.

This chain links TRBV28 with TRBJ2-5; D may be TRBD1 (6 bases). Germline V gives CDR1 MDHEN, CDR2 SYDVKM. Deletions cut 2 bases from V and 4 bases from J, with 11 bases between. The CDR3 runs to 14 residues. The CDR3, as DNA: TGTGCCAGCAGTTTAAGTATCAGGGGAGAGACCCAGTACTTC. Translation: CASSLSIRGETQYF.

The rearrangement links TRBV5-1 to TRBJ2-1, with unresolved D. CDR3 size: 12 residues. Trimming removed 6 bases from V and 8 bases from J, with 12 bases in between. The germline gives CDR1 SGHRS, CDR2 YFSETQ. In DNA form, the CDR3 reads TGCGCCAGCAACGAAGAAGGCGATGAGCAGTTCTTC. The encoded protein is CASNEEGDEQFF.

This clonotype has just a few counts. This chain links TRBV12-3 or TRBV12-4 with TRBJ2-1, with D possibly TRBD1 on 6 matching bases. CDR3 size: 16 residues. V was shortened by 3 bases and J by 6 bases, with 18 bases between the two germline ends. CDR3 in amino acids: CASSLKAGARGNEQFF. CDR3 bases: TGTGCCAGCAGTTTGAAGGCAGGGGCGAGAGGCAATGAGCAGTTCTTC.

The chain recombines TRBV5-1 with TRBJ2-1, with D perhaps matching TRBD1 (5 bases). CDR1 SGHRS and CDR2 YFSETQ come from the germline V gene. The CDR3 covers 13 residues. V lost 4 bases and J lost 7, with 12 bases in between. In DNA form, the CDR3 reads TGCGCCAGCAGCCGGAGCGCAGGGAATGAGCAGTTCTTC. Translated: CASSRSAGNEQFF.

Concerning this clonotype itself: This may arise from a read error, as a much more abundant clone is one base away. The J gene is TRBJ2-7, the V gene TRBV7-3; the D is unclear. V dropped 3 bases and J dropped 2 bases, with 8 bases sitting between them. The germline CDR1 and CDR2 sequences are SGHTA and FQGTGA. The CDR3 length is 13 residues. The CDR3 nucleotides read TGTGCCAGCAGCTTTGGACCGGCCTACGAGCAGTACTTC. Amino acids: CASSFGPAYEQYF.

A few counts support this clonotype. The chain has TRBV12-3 or TRBV12-4 and TRBJ2-3; possibly TRBD2 for D (6 bases). V was trimmed by 5 bases and J by 5 bases, leaving 11 bases between them. This CDR3 is 13 amino acids long. The CDR3 loop is CASSPWRGDTQYF. The CDR3 bases are TGTGCCAGCAGTCCCTGGAGGGGAGATACGCAGTATTTT.

This chain joins TRBV15 and TRBJ2-1, with 8 bases matching TRBD1. The CDR3 runs to 16 residues. CDR1 and CDR2 from the germline V gene are LNHNV and YYDKDF (reference sequence). After removal of 0 bases from V and 8 bases from J, the junction contained 9 bases not matched to a gene. As DNA, the CDR3 is TGTGCCACCAGCAGAGATCCCGCAGGGGGCTGGGATGAGCAGTTCTTC. It specifies CATSRDPAGGWDEQFF. Combining the CDR3 with reference TRBV15 and TRBJ2-1 gives the whole variable domain DAMVIQNPRYQVTQFGKPVTLSCSQTLNHNVMYWYQQKSSQAPKLLFHYYDKDFNNEADTPDNFQSRRPNTSFCFLDIRSPGLGDTAMYLCATSRDPAGGWDEQFFGPGTRLTVL.

This clonotype was recorded a few times. The chain recombines TRBV29-1 with TRBJ2-1; D is undetermined. CDR3 length equals 12 residues. Germline CDR1 is SQVTM and CDR2 is ANQGSEA. V lost 0 bases and J lost 10, with 10 bases in between. The CDR3 DNA is TGCAGCGTTGAAGACGCGGCCAAAGAGCAGTTCTTC. Residues: CSVEDAAKEQFF.

This clonotype was seen a few times. The V call is TRBV27, the J call TRBJ2-7; D is undetermined. Germline V lookup: CDR1 MNHEY, CDR2 SMNVEV (reference sequence). Trimming cost V 0 bases and J 5 bases, with 14 bases left between them. The CDR3 contains 15 residues. The CDR3 DNA sequence: TGTGCCAGCAGTTTATCGAGGCCTAGTCCCCACGAGCAGTACTTC. It codes for CASSLSRPSPHEQYF.

This clonotype was observed at least ten times. The chain has TRBV6-5 and TRBJ2-1; TRBD2 aligns across 9 bases. V shed 1 base and J 7 bases; nucleotides not matched to a gene: 5. Germline V gives CDR1 MNHEY, CDR2 SVGAGI. The CDR3 loop spans 15 amino acids. The CDR3 bases are TGTGCCAGCAGTTACTTCGGGAGCGGGGGGAATGAGCAGTTCTTC. Translating it yields CASSYFGSGGNEQFF.